Below are 23 T cell receptor beta chains sequenced from a single sample in a study of T cells in tumors and immune-related adverse events. The assay was immunoSEQ multiplex PCR, and TCRdb's table has in-frame clones only and misses some. The sample yields about 8,600 clones, around 94% seen once. The source material was lymph node tissue, sampled from a patient treated with anti-PD-1 therapy. Receptor source: a female donor with metastatic renal cell carcinoma.

V gene TRBV5-6 combines with J gene TRBJ2-2; 12 bases line up with TRBD2. The junction had 5 bases not matched to a gene; V was cut back by 0 bases and J by 8 bases. The CDR3 is made up of 16 amino acids. In germline, CDR1 is SGHDT, CDR2 YYEEEE. CDR3: CASSLVATSGGGELFF. CDR3 DNA sequence: TGTGCCAGCAGCTTGGTGGCGACTAGCGGGGGTGGGGAGCTGTTTTTT.

V and J are TRBV5-4 and TRBJ2-1; no clear D gene. V was shortened by 0 bases and J by 0 bases, with 7 bases between the two germline ends. Germline CDR1 reads SGHNT; CDR2 reads YYREEE (reference sequence). This CDR3 contains 15 residues. This CDR3 is CASSLDTLSYNEQFF. The CDR3 DNA follows: TGTGCCAGCAGCTTGGACACCCTCTCCTACAATGAGCAGTTCTTC.

Here the CDR3 DNA reads TGTGCCAGCAGTTACGACGGGTCCTATGGCTACACCTTC. It translates to CASSYDGSYGYTF. This rearrangement joins TRBV6-5 to TRBJ1-2; D not resolved. Per the germline V gene, CDR1 is MNHEY and CDR2 is SVGAGI. CDR3 size: 13 residues. The V end was cut by 2 bases, the J end by 4 bases, with 8 bases between.

The genes are TRBV5-1 and TRBJ2-7; 15 nucleotides line up with TRBD2. Germline CDR1 SGHRS, CDR2 YFSETQ. The V gene end was trimmed by 4 bases and the J gene end by 5 bases; junction bases not matched to a gene: 10. The CDR3 contains 17 residues. The CDR3 bases are TGCGCCAGCAGCAGACCGGGACTAGCGGGAGGTAGAGACGAGCAGTACTTC. Translation: CASSRPGLAGGRDEQYF.

The J gene is TRBJ1-3, the V gene TRBV7-2; the D is unclear. V lost 2 bases to trimming and J lost 3 bases, with 5 bases between them. The CDR3 runs 13 residues. Per the germline V gene, CDR1 is SGHTA and CDR2 is FQGNSA. This chain's CDR3 is CASSLNGGNTIYF. As DNA, the CDR3 is TGTGCCAGCAGCTTAAATGGTGGAAACACCATATATTTT.

V is TRBV5-1 and J is TRBJ2-3; either TRBD1 or TRBD2 may supply D (7 bases each). Germline V gene data show CDR1 as SGHRS and CDR2 as YFSETQ. Trimming left V 0 bases short and J 2 bases short, with 19 bases between. The CDR3 runs to 18 residues. Here the CDR3 DNA reads TGCGCCAGCAGCTTGGGAGGGGGCGGGAGACTCCTCACAGATACGCAGTATTTT. This sequence encodes CASSLGGGGRLLTDTQYF.

With respect to this clone: Within the sample, other DNA sequences also encode this same CDR3. The chain couples TRBV9 to TRBJ2-2; 7 bases agree with TRBD1. The CDR3 is 15 residues long. Germline trimming cut 3 bases from V and 3 bases from J; bases unmatched to any gene: 5. The germline gives CDR1 SGDLS, CDR2 YYNGEE. CDR3 loop: CASSETGQYTGELFF. The CDR3 nucleotides are TGTGCCAGCAGCGAGACAGGGCAGTACACCGGGGAGCTGTTTTTT.

The chain employs TRBV29-1 and TRBJ2-1; 7 bases are shared with TRBD2. This CDR3 has 16 residues. Germline CDR1 reads SQVTM; CDR2 reads ANQGSEA. The V gene end was trimmed by 5 bases and the J gene end by 0 bases; junction bases not matched to a gene: 10. The CDR3 sequence is CSVLGGGWTSYNEQFF. The CDR3 DNA follows: TGCAGCGTTCTGGGGGGGGGATGGACCTCCTACAATGAGCAGTTCTTC.

The genes are TRBV21-1 and TRBJ1-5. TRBV21-1 constitutes a pseudogene. This CDR3 comprises 16 residues. The CDR3 reads CASSNWTEHSNQPQHF. CDR3 nucleotides: TGTGCCAGCAGCAATTGGACGGAACATAGCAATCAGCCCCAGCATTTT.

This clone was observed a few times. The chain couples TRBV7-2 to TRBJ1-1; a weak D match, TRBD1 (5 bases). CDR1 is SGHTA, CDR2 FQGNSA, per germline. The CDR3 runs 15 residues. Between the trimmed V and J ends, which lost 1 base and 4 bases, there was a span of 13 bases. In DNA form, the CDR3 reads TGTGCCAGCAGCTTAGGGTCGGCAGGGTTCACTGAAGCTTTCTTT. Translation: CASSLGSAGFTEAFF.

The V and J genes are TRBV6-1 and TRBJ1-5; D gene uncertain. The CDR3 loop spans 15 amino acids. The V end was cut by 2 bases, the J end by 6 bases, with 14 bases between. Germline V gives CDR1 MNHNS, CDR2 SASEGT. The CDR3 DNA is TGTGCCAGCAGTGAAAATGCGTGGGAGGTTCAGCCCCAGCATTTT. Translated, it gives CASSENAWEVQPQHF.

The chain employs TRBV6-5 and TRBJ1-5; D is unclear. Trimming stripped 6 bases from V and 7 bases from J, with 16 bases between. Germline CDR1 MNHEY, CDR2 SVGAGI. This CDR3 is built from 14 residues. CDR3 nucleotide sequence: TGTGCCAGCAGCAAGTCCTTGTGGTCGCAGCCCCAGCATTTT. This translates into CASSKSLWSQPQHF.

This chain uses TRBV28 with TRBJ1-1; weak D call: TRBD1 (6 bases). Deletions cut 6 bases from V and 4 bases from J, with 12 bases between. From germline, CDR1 is MDHEN and CDR2 SYDVKM. The CDR3 totals 13 residues. CDR3 DNA sequence: TGTGCCAGCAGCCCAGGGGTGGGCACTGAAGCTTTCTTT. Translation: CASSPGVGTEAFF.

The V gene is TRBV29-1, the J gene TRBJ2-2; D possibly corresponds to TRBD2 (5 bases). V lost 3 bases and J 2 bases, leaving 13 bases between the germline ends. Germline lookup yields CDR1 SQVTM and CDR2 ANQGSEA. The CDR3 has 15 residues. CDR3 region: CSVEEIGRNTGELFF. The CDR3 DNA follows: TGCAGCGTTGAGGAGATAGGGAGAAACACCGGGGAGCTGTTTTTT.

V and J are TRBV5-1 and TRBJ1-1; 7 bases map to TRBD1. This CDR3 spans 14 amino acids. The germline CDR1 and CDR2 sequences are SGHRS and YFSETQ. The ends lost 7 bases at V and 0 bases at J; junction bases unmatched: 6. The CDR3 reads CASSDRAMNTEAFF. DNA of the CDR3: TGCGCCAGCTCAGACAGGGCAATGAACACTGAAGCTTTCTTT.

V and J are TRBV2 and TRBJ1-4; 7 bases line up with TRBD1. Looked up from germline, CDR1 is SNHLY and CDR2 is FYNNEI. The CDR3 length is 15 residues. V lost 6 bases and J lost 3; bases outside the gene matches: 7. In DNA form, the CDR3 reads TGTGCCAGCAGCGAGCGACAGGGCGCTAATGAAAAACTGTTTTTT. Translated: CASSERQGANEKLFF. Supplemented by reference TRBV2 and TRBJ1-4, the full variable domain reads EPEVTQTPSHQVTQMGQEVILRCVPISNHLYFYWYRQILGQKVEFLVSFYNNEISEKSEIFDDQFSVERPDGSNFTLKIRSTKLEDSAMYFCASSERQGANEKLFFGSGTQLSVL.

The chain is built from TRBV19 and TRBJ1-2; TRBD1 aligns across 7 bases. The CDR3 has 14 residues. From germline, CDR1 is LNHDA and CDR2 SQIVND (reference sequence). V lost 5 bases and J lost 7; bases outside the gene matches: 10. CDR3 loop: CASSPRTGVSGYTF. The DNA for the CDR3 is TGTGCCAGTAGTCCTCGTACAGGGGTTAGTGGCTACACCTTC.

J is TRBJ2-1 and V is TRBV7-6; 8 nucleotides match TRBD2. CDR3 size: 15 residues. In germline, CDR1 is SGHVS, CDR2 FNYEAQ. With 6 bases clipped from V and 3 bases from J, the junction kept 7 bases outside the gene matches. The CDR3 sequence: CASSYTGTSYNEQFF. In nucleotides, the CDR3 is TGTGCCAGCAGTTACACCGGGACTAGCTACAATGAGCAGTTCTTC. Using reference TRBV7-6 and TRBJ2-1 for the parts outside the CDR3, the full variable domain is GAGVSQSPRYKVTKRGQDVALRCDPISGHVSLYWYRQALGQGPEFLTYFNYEAQQDKSGLPNDRFSAERPEGSISTLTIQRTEQRDSAMYRCASSYTGTSYNEQFFGPGTRLTVL.

This chain uses TRBV10-3 with TRBJ1-2; no firm D call. Trimming took off 0 bases at V and 5 bases at J, with 4 bases between the two ends. Germline V gene lookup returns CDR1 ENHRY and CDR2 SYGVKD. The CDR3 contains 12 residues. The CDR3: CAISESAYGYTF. The CDR3 nucleotides read TGTGCCATCAGTGAGTCGGCTTATGGCTACACCTTC.

The chain is built from TRBV6-1 and TRBJ2-7, with D unresolved. Germline lookup yields CDR1 MNHNS and CDR2 SASEGT. V gave up 4 bases and J gave up 3 bases, with 13 bases separating them. This CDR3 has 14 residues. This CDR3 reads CASSGFKRVYEQYF. The CDR3 coding sequence is TGTGCCAGCAGTGGCTTTAAACGGGTCTACGAGCAGTACTTC.

This chain uses TRBV5-1 with TRBJ1-2; no clear D gene. The CDR3 has 15 amino acids. V dropped 0 bases and J dropped 6 bases, with 15 bases sitting between them. Germline values: CDR1 SGHRS, CDR2 YFSETQ. The chain's CDR3 is CASSLDPRLIDGYTF. The CDR3 region has the DNA TGCGCCAGCAGCTTGGATCCGCGTTTGATAGATGGCTACACCTTC.

The genes are TRBV2 and TRBJ1-3, with D perhaps matching TRBD1 (5 bases). The V and J ends lost 7 bases and 4 bases respectively, with 11 bases between them. CDR1 SNHLY and CDR2 FYNNEI come from the germline V gene. This CDR3 is 13 amino acids long. CDR3 region: CASNRDRGNTIYF. CDR3 in DNA: TGTGCCAGCAACCGGGACCGGGGAAACACCATATATTTT.

The V call is TRBV7-9, the J call TRBJ2-5; D is unresolved. CDR3 length: 13 amino acids. V was pared by 1 base and J by 8 bases, with 11 bases between. Per the germline V gene, CDR1 is SEHNR and CDR2 is FQNEAQ (reference sequence). As DNA, the CDR3 is TGTGCCAGCAGCTTAGATGGTGACCACACCCAGTACTTC. Its translation is CASSLDGDHTQYF.